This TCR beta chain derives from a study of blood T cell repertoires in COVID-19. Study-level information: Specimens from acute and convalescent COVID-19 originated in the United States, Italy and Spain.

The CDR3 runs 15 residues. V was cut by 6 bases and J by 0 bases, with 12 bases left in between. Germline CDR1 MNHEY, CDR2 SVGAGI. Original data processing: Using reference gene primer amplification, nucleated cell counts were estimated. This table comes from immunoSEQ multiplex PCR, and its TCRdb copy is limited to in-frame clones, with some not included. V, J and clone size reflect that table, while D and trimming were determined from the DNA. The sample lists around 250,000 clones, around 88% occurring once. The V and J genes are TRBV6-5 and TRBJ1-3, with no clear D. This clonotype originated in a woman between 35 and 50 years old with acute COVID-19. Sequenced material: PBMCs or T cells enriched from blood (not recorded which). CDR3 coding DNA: TGTGCCAGCAGGACGAGGCCCTACTCTGGAAACACCATATATTTT. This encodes CASRTRPYSGNTIYF.